Shown below are 13 T cell receptor beta chains from a single sample sequenced in a study of blood T cell repertoires in COVID-19. TCRdb's copy holds only in-frame clones and misses some; the assay was immunoSEQ multiplex PCR. The table includes approximately 390,000 clones, approximately 91% detected once. Material for sequencing was PBMCs or T cells enriched from blood (not recorded which). The source of these receptors is a woman in her 40s with acute COVID-19.

This chain connects TRBV6-2 or TRBV6-3 to TRBJ2-7, with TRBD1 identical over 8 bases. This CDR3 is built from 14 residues. The germline V gene encodes CDR1 MNHEY and CDR2 SVGEGT. V gave up 5 bases and J gave up 0 bases; unmatched junction bases: 3. CDR3 sequence reads: CASSRQGFSYEQYF. CDR3 nucleotides: TGTGCCAGCAGTCGACAGGGGTTCTCCTACGAGCAGTACTTC.

The chain uses TRBV3-1 (or the pseudogene TRBV3-2) and TRBJ1-2; TRBD1 might be the D (5 bases). Germline-derived CDR1 and CDR2 are LGHDT and YNNKEL (reference sequence). The CDR3 runs 16 residues. Trimming took off 0 bases at V and 0 bases at J, with 11 bases between the two ends. This CDR3 reads CASSQDRQITNYGYTF. DNA of the CDR3: TGTGCCAGCAGCCAAGATCGACAGATAACTAACTATGGCTACACCTTC.

The genes are TRBV7-9 and TRBJ1-6; a weak D match, TRBD1 (5 bases). The CDR3 contains 14 residues. V dropped 5 bases and J dropped 8 bases, with 13 bases sitting between them. Germline V gene lookup returns CDR1 SEHNR and CDR2 FQNEAQ (reference sequence). This CDR3 is CASSAQGVDSPLHF. CDR3 in DNA: TGTGCCAGCAGCGCCCAGGGTGTGGATTCACCCCTCCACTTT.

The sample holds one count of this clone. The rearrangement joins TRBV12-5 to TRBJ1-5, with D possibly TRBD1 on 6 matching bases. Per germline, CDR1 LGHNT and CDR2 FRNRAP. This CDR3 spans 13 amino acids. With 6 bases removed from V and 2 bases from J, the gap between germline ends came to 8 bases. CDR3 DNA: TGTGCTAGTGGCAGGGGCGGCAATCAGCCCCAGCATTTT. Its protein product is CASGRGGNQPQHF. The full variable domain, rest sourced from reference TRBV12-5 and TRBJ1-5, is DARVTQTPRHKVTEMGQEVTMRCQPILGHNTVFWYRQTMMQGLELLAYFRNRAPLDDSGMPKDRFSAEMPDATLATLKIQPSEPRDSAVYFCASGRGGNQPQHFGDGTRLSIL.

The J gene is TRBJ1-2, the V gene TRBV6-5, with a tentative D call TRBD1 (5 bases). The CDR3 consists of 15 residues. V lost 6 bases and J lost 0, with 14 bases in between. In germline, CDR1 is MNHEY, CDR2 SVGAGI. CDR3 sequence: CASRGRTTANYGYTF. In DNA, the CDR3 is TGTGCCAGCAGGGGAAGGACGACAGCTAACTATGGCTACACCTTC.

V is TRBV30 and J is TRBJ1-6; D gene uncertain. V lost 3 bases to trimming and J lost 2 bases, with 5 bases between them. The CDR3 consists of 13 residues. Germline-derived CDR1 and CDR2 are GTSNPN and SVGIG (reference sequence). The CDR3 sequence: CAWREAYNSPLHF. CDR3 DNA: TGTGCCTGGAGGGAGGCCTATAATTCACCCCTCCACTTT.

This clone was seen just once. The chain carries TRBV7-6 and TRBJ1-6; 9 nucleotides match TRBD1. CDR1 SGHVS and CDR2 FNYEAQ come from the germline V gene. J lost 7 bases, V lost 5 bases, and 6 bases had no gene match. CDR3 length: 15 amino acids. CDR3 region: CASSTLGTGNSPLHF. The DNA of the CDR3 is TGTGCCAGCAGCACCTTAGGGACAGGGAATTCACCCCTCCACTTT.

The gene calls are TRBV10-2 and TRBJ1-6, with D possibly being TRBD1 (6 bases). Deletions cut 6 bases from V and 4 bases from J, with 10 bases between. Germline V gene data show CDR1 as WSHSY and CDR2 as SAAADI. This CDR3 is 14 amino acids long. CDR3 in amino acids: CASSPGQYNSPLHF. The CDR3 coding sequence is TGCGCCAGCAGCCCGGGACAATATAATTCACCCCTCCACTTT.

The chain combines TRBV9 with TRBJ1-1; D possibly corresponds to TRBD1 (6 bases). V was pared by 3 bases and J by 4 bases, with 13 bases between. This CDR3 is 14 amino acids long. Germline CDR1 and CDR2: SGDLS and YYNGEE. The chain's CDR3 is CASSARGGSTEAFF. The CDR3 nucleotides read TGTGCCAGCAGCGCCCGAGGGGGATCCACTGAAGCTTTCTTT. The full variable domain, completed using reference TRBV9 and TRBJ1-1, is DSGVTQTPKHLITATGQRVTLRCSPRSGDLSVYWYQQSLDQGLQFLIQYYNGEERAKGNILERFSAQQFPDLHSELNLSSLELGDSALYFCASSARGGSTEAFFGQGTRLTVV.

The chain recombines TRBV5-4 with TRBJ2-3; TRBD1 matches at 7 bases. With V trimmed by 4 bases and J by 3 bases, 5 bases remained unmatched. The CDR3 extends over 14 amino acids. The germline V gene encodes CDR1 SGHNT and CDR2 YYREEE (reference sequence). The DNA for the CDR3 is TGTGCCAGCAGCCGACAGGGAGTAACAGATACGCAGTATTTT. This codes for CASSRQGVTDTQYF.

The CDR3 is CASSPSVEVMTDTQYF. CDR3 in DNA: TGTGCCAGCTCACCTTCTGTCGAGGTAATGACGGATACGCAGTATTTT. J is TRBJ2-3 and V is TRBV18; the D is unclear. From germline, CDR1 is KGHSH and CDR2 LQKENI. V lost 3 bases and J 6 bases, leaving 19 bases between the germline ends. This CDR3 spans 16 amino acids.

The chain carries TRBV27 and TRBJ1-1; 7 bases are shared with TRBD1. This CDR3 is built from 14 residues. CDR1 and CDR2 from the germline V gene are MNHEY and SMNVEV (reference sequence). Trimming took 6 bases from V and 5 from J; bases not matched to a gene: 9. This CDR3 is CASRQRQGRTEAFF. The CDR3 DNA follows: TGTGCCAGCAGACAACGACAGGGAAGGACTGAAGCTTTCTTT.

This clone was seen a handful of times. The J gene is TRBJ1-2, the V gene TRBV7-8; D unclear. This CDR3 region has 15 residues. The germline gives CDR1 SGHVS, CDR2 FQNEAQ. V gave up 5 bases and J gave up 0 bases, with 13 bases separating them. CDR3 protein: CASSPFEWSNYGYTF. Here the CDR3 DNA reads TGTGCCAGCAGCCCCTTCGAGTGGTCTAACTATGGCTACACCTTC.